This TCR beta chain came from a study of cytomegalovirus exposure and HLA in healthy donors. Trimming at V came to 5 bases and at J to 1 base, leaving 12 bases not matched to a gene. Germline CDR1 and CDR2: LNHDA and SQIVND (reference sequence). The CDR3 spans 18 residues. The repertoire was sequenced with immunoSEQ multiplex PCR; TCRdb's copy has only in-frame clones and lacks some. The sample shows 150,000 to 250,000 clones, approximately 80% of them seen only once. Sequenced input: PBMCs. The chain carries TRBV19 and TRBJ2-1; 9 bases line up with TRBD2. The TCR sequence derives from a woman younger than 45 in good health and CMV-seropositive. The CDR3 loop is CASSLGLAGEGSYNEQFF. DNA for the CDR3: TGTGCCAGTAGTTTGGGACTAGCAGGGGAGGGATCCTACAATGAGCAGTTCTTC.